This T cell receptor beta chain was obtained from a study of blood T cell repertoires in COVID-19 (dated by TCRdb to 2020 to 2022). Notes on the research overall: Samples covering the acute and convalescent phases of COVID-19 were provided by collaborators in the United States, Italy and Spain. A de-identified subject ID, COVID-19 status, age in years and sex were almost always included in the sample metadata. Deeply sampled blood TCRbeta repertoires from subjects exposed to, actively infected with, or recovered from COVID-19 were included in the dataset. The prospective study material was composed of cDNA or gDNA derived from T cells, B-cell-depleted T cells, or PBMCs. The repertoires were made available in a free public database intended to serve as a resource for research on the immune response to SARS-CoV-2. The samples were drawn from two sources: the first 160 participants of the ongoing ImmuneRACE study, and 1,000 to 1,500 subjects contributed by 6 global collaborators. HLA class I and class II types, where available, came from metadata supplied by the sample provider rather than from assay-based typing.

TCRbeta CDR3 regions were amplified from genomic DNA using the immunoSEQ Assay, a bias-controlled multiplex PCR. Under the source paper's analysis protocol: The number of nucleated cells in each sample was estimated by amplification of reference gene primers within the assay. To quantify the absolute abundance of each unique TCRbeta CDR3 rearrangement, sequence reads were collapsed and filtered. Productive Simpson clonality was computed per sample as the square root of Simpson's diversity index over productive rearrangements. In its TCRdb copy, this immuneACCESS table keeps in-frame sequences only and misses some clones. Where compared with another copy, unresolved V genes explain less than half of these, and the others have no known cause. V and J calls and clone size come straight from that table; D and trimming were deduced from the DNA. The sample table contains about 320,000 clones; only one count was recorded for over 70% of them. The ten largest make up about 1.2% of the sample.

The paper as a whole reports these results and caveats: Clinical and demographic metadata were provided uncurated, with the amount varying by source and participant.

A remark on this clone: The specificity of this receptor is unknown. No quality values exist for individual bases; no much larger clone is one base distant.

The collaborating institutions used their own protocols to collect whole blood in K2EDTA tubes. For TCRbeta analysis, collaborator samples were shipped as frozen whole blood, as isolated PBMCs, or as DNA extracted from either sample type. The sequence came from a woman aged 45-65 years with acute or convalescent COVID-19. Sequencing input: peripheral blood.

The nucleotide sequence is given as TGTGCCAGCACCCGTTTCAGGGATGGCTACACCTTC. Its protein reads: CASTRFRDGYTF. The chain couples TRBV7-8 to TRBJ1-2, with TRBD1 as a weak D call on 5 bases. From cysteine to phenylalanine, the CDR3 is 12 amino acids long. Of all the DNA, just the CDR3 is kept, 36 bases in frame from base 1. From the germline V gene, CDR1 is SGHVS and CDR2 is FQNEAQ. V is pared back by 7 bases and J by 6 bases, with 12 bases lying between the germline termini. Outside the CDR3, residues come from the reference TRBV7-8 and TRBJ1-2 proteins, so the full variable domain is: GAGVSQSPRYKVAKRGQDVALRCDPISGHVSLFWYQQALGQGPEFLTYFQNEAQLDKSGLPSDRFFAERPEGSVSTLKIQRTQQEDSAVYLCASTRFRDGYTFGSGTRLTVV.